This T cell receptor (beta chain) is from a study of CD8+CD57+ T cells in acquired aplastic anemia (dated 2018 in TCRdb). Describing the broader study: A mean of approximately 3 ug of DNA, ranging from roughly 0.2 to 27.4 ug, was extracted from sorted CD4+ and CD8+ cells. Mean read counts for healthy donor samples were about 9.8 million for CD4+ cells and 11.0 million for CD8+ cells.

TCR repertoires of sorted CD4+ and CD8+ blood T cells from severe aplastic anemia patients and healthy subjects were deep-sequenced in the study. Ficoll-Paque density gradient centrifugation was used to isolate peripheral blood mononuclear cells. Before DNA was extracted, CD4+ and CD8+ T cells were sorted using either FACS or magnetic beads. Genomic DNA served as template for TCR beta VDJ combination and CDR3 sequence profiling. TCR repertoire sequencing was run on an Illumina HiSeq 2000. Turning to the authors' computational methods: Repertoires were assessed using TRBV/TRBJ rearrangement plots, CDR3 size and DJ length profiles, and Simpson's diversity index. The most abundant DNA sequence in the deep sequencing data was taken as the immunodominant clone. CDR3 amino acid sequences were checked for sharing between subjects and were compared against published repertoires and the VDJdb database. Clones were called with MiXCR by TCRdb after fastp trimmed the public reads at Q25, and only in-frame beta chains were retained. Every entry covers one CDR3 protein and lists the most common genes and DNA from its rows. The V and J calls reflect TCRdb's pipeline rather than the authors' work. A total of about 210,000 distinct CDR3 sequences appear in this sample, around 32% of them only once. The leading ten clones occupy about 1.1% of the sample.

Overall study outcomes, separate from this receptor: About 29 CD8+ CDR3 sequences were found to be shared between patients and controls, but these sequences appeared to be highly expressed in patients and within the immunodominant clones of the patients. No significant difference in CD8+ Simpson's diversity was found between patients and healthy controls (P=0.060).

This clonotype was counted at least ten times. Its specific antigen is unknown. No base quality information exists; no much larger clone differs at one position. The germline V gene (reference sequence) sets CDR1 to DFQATT and CDR2 to SNEGSKA. The trim is 4 bases for V and 7 bases for J, with a gap of 16 bases between the germline ends. The CDR3 sequence holds 13 residues, the cysteine and phenylalanine included. Of all the DNA, just the CDR3 is kept, 39 bases in frame from base 1. Sequenced material: sorted CD4+, CD8+, or CD8+CD57+ T cells (not recorded which) from PBMCs. The clonotype was recovered from a human donor in good health, serving as a control. The sequence is built from TRBV20-1 and TRBJ1-2; the D gene cannot be resolved reliably. The CDR3 corresponds to CSANTDRISGYTF. The DNA reads TGCAGTGCTAATACCGACCGAATCTCTGGCTACACCTTC.